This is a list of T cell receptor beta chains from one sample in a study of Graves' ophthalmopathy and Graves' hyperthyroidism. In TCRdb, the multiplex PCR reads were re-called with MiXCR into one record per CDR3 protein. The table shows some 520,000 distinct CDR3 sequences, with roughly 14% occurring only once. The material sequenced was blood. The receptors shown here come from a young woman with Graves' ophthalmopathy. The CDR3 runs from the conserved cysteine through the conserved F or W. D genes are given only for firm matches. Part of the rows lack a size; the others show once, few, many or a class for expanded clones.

CDR3 protein: CASSLGDSGDSEQYF
CDR3 DNA: TGCGCCAGCAGCTTGGGAGACTCGGGGGATTCCGAGCAGTACTTC
D gene: -
V gene: TRBV5-1
J gene: TRBJ2-7
CDR3 length: 15
clone size: many

CDR3 protein: CASSLGALQEAQYF
CDR3 DNA: TGTGCCAGCAGTTTAGGGGCACTACAAGAGGCCCAGTACTTC
D gene: -
V gene: TRBV27
J gene: TRBJ2-5
CDR3 length: 14
clone size: many

CDR3 protein: CASSEALPGRYGYTF
CDR3 DNA: TGTGCCAGCAGTGAAGCGCTTCCGGGGAGATATGGCTACACCTTC
D gene: -
V gene: TRBV6-1
J gene: TRBJ1-2
CDR3 length: 15
clone size: many

CDR3 protein: CASRWAGGTYEQYF
CDR3 DNA: TGTGCCAGCAGGTGGGCAGGGGGTACCTACGAGCAGTACTTC
D gene: TRBD1
V gene: TRBV6-2/TRBV6-3
J gene: TRBJ2-7
CDR3 length: 14
clone size: -

CDR3 protein: CASSESAVSPSYEQYF
CDR3 DNA: TGCGCCAGCAGTGAGTCTGCAGTATCCCCCTCCTACGAGCAGTACTTC
D gene: -
V gene: TRBV10-2
J gene: TRBJ2-7
CDR3 length: 16
clone size: many

CDR3 protein: CASSFRPVTKNSPLHF
CDR3 DNA: TGTGCCAGCAGTTTTCGACCCGTAACGAAAAATTCACCCCTCCACTTT
D gene: -
V gene: TRBV27
J gene: TRBJ1-6
CDR3 length: 16
clone size: many

CDR3 protein: CATSDGPGWGQPQHF
CDR3 DNA: TGTGCCACCAGTGATGGACCGGGATGGGGTCAGCCCCAGCATTTT
D gene: -
V gene: TRBV24-1
J gene: TRBJ1-5
CDR3 length: 15
clone size: many

CDR3 protein: CATSDLGSGTGGFNEQFF
CDR3 DNA: TGTGCCACCAGTGATTTGGGATCCGGGACAGGGGGCTTCAATGAGCAGTTCTTC
D gene: TRBD1
V gene: TRBV24-1
J gene: TRBJ2-1
CDR3 length: 18
clone size: many

CDR3 protein: CASSARQGATYIQYF
CDR3 DNA: TGCGCCAGCAGCGCCCGACAGGGGGCTACGTACATTCAGTACTTC
D gene: TRBD1
V gene: TRBV5-1
J gene: TRBJ2-4
CDR3 length: 15
clone size: -

CDR3 protein: CASGRLAGGPYETQYF
CDR3 DNA: TGTGCCAGCGGAAGACTAGCGGGGGGGCCTTATGAGACCCAGTACTTC
D gene: TRBD2
V gene: TRBV12-3/TRBV12-4
J gene: TRBJ2-5
CDR3 length: 16
clone size: many

CDR3 protein: CASSSLLVPLREQYF
CDR3 DNA: TGTGCCAGCAGTTCTCTACTAGTGCCCCTGAGGGAGCAGTACTTC
D gene: -
V gene: TRBV27
J gene: TRBJ2-7
CDR3 length: 15
clone size: many

CDR3 protein: CATSSDSGTKETQYF
CDR3 DNA: TGTGCCACCAGCAGTGACTCCGGGACGAAAGAGACCCAGTACTTC
D gene: -
V gene: TRBV15
J gene: TRBJ2-5
CDR3 length: 15
clone size: many

CDR3 protein: CATSRDYDLSMNTEAFF
CDR3 DNA: TGTGCCACCAGCAGAGATTATGACCTCTCCATGAACACTGAAGCTTTCTTT
D gene: -
V gene: TRBV15
J gene: TRBJ1-1
CDR3 length: 17
clone size: -

CDR3 protein: CASKNRDMGAWTQYF
CDR3 DNA: TGTGCCAGCAAAAACCGGGACATGGGAGCGTGGACCCAGTACTTC
D gene: -
V gene: TRBV6-2/TRBV6-3
J gene: TRBJ2-5
CDR3 length: 15
clone size: many

CDR3 protein: CTSSLRLAGGEQETQYF
CDR3 DNA: TGTACCAGCAGTTTACGGCTAGCGGGAGGGGAACAAGAGACCCAGTACTTC
D gene: TRBD2
V gene: TRBV12-3/TRBV12-4
J gene: TRBJ2-5
CDR3 length: 17
clone size: many

CDR3 protein: CAWSPGERNQPQHF
CDR3 DNA: TGTGCCTGGAGCCCAGGGGAAAGGAATCAGCCCCAGCATTTT
D gene: -
V gene: TRBV30
J gene: TRBJ1-5
CDR3 length: 14
clone size: few

CDR3 protein: CASSSWDRGGEQYF
CDR3 DNA: TGTGCCAGCAGTTCTTGGGACAGGGGCGGCGAGCAGTACTTC
D gene: TRBD1
V gene: TRBV28
J gene: TRBJ2-7
CDR3 length: 14
clone size: many

CDR3 protein: CSARLGTAYGYTF
CDR3 DNA: TGCAGTGCTAGACTCGGGACTGCCTATGGCTACACCTTC
D gene: -
V gene: TRBV20-1
J gene: TRBJ1-2
CDR3 length: 13
clone size: many

CDR3 protein: CSALDGRAGPGEQYF
CDR3 DNA: TGCAGTGCCCTGGATGGCCGCGCCGGACCCGGCGAGCAGTACTTC
D gene: -
V gene: TRBV20-1
J gene: TRBJ2-7
CDR3 length: 15
clone size: many

CDR3 protein: CASNPGIRGRTMGSGANVLTF
CDR3 DNA: TGTGCCAGCAACCCGGGGATCAGGGGGCGAACTATGGGTTCTGGGGCCAACGTCCTGACTTTC
D gene: TRBD1
V gene: TRBV28
J gene: TRBJ2-6
CDR3 length: 21
clone size: -

CDR3 protein: CASSLSFEQSNHEQYF
CDR3 DNA: TGTGCCAGCAGTCTCTCATTTGAACAGAGCAACCACGAGCAGTACTTC
D gene: -
V gene: TRBV27
J gene: TRBJ2-7
CDR3 length: 16
clone size: few

CDR3 protein: CASNSGESHEQYF
CDR3 DNA: TGTGCCAGCAACTCAGGGGAATCCCACGAGCAGTACTTC
D gene: -
V gene: TRBV6-6
J gene: TRBJ2-7
CDR3 length: 13
clone size: many

CDR3 protein: CASSAEINTEAFF
CDR3 DNA: TGTGCCAGCAGCGCCGAGATTAACACTGAAGCTTTCTTT
D gene: -
V gene: TRBV9
J gene: TRBJ1-1
CDR3 length: 13
clone size: many

CDR3 protein: CASSLKDRGLYEQYF
CDR3 DNA: TGCGCCAGCAGCCTCAAAGACAGGGGGCTCTACGAGCAGTACTTC
D gene: TRBD1
V gene: TRBV5-1
J gene: TRBJ2-7
CDR3 length: 15
clone size: many

CDR3 protein: CASSPWTAGTDTQYF
CDR3 DNA: TGTGCCAGCAGTCCATGGACAGCGGGCACAGATACGCAGTATTTT
D gene: -
V gene: TRBV6-1
J gene: TRBJ2-3
CDR3 length: 15
clone size: many

CDR3 protein: CASRGPGQGGYEQYF
CDR3 DNA: TGTGCCAGCAGGGGCCCGGGACAGGGTGGGTACGAGCAGTACTTC
D gene: TRBD1
V gene: TRBV28
J gene: TRBJ2-7
CDR3 length: 15
clone size: many

CDR3 protein: CASSLITHEQYF
CDR3 DNA: TGTGCCAGCAGTTTAATCACCCACGAGCAGTACTTC
D gene: -
V gene: TRBV12-3/TRBV12-4
J gene: TRBJ2-7
CDR3 length: 12
clone size: many

CDR3 protein: CAISEGSWNEAQYF
CDR3 DNA: TGTGCCATCAGTGAAGGTTCGTGGAACGAGGCCCAGTACTTC
D gene: -
V gene: TRBV10-3
J gene: TRBJ2-5
CDR3 length: 14
clone size: many

CDR3 protein: CASITAGRTPNEQCF
CDR3 DNA: TGTGCCAGCATCACCGCCGGGCGAACCCCTAATGAGCAGTGCTTC
D gene: -
V gene: TRBV28
J gene: TRBJ2-7
CDR3 length: 15
clone size: -

CDR3 protein: CASSTQGNEQYF
CDR3 DNA: TGTGCCAGTAGTACACAGGGAAACGAGCAGTACTTC
D gene: -
V gene: TRBV19
J gene: TRBJ2-7
CDR3 length: 12
clone size: many

CDR3 protein: CASSSPSGREETQYF
CDR3 DNA: TGTGCCAGCAGTTCACCTAGCGGGAGGGAAGAGACCCAGTACTTC
D gene: TRBD2
V gene: TRBV6-5
J gene: TRBJ2-5
CDR3 length: 15
clone size: many

CDR3 protein: CASSLSLQGNTEAFF
CDR3 DNA: TGTGCCAGCAGTTTATCTCTCCAGGGAAACACTGAAGCTTTCTTT
D gene: -
V gene: TRBV12-3/TRBV12-4
J gene: TRBJ1-1
CDR3 length: 15
clone size: many

CDR3 protein: CASRQRVGTEAFF
CDR3 DNA: TGTGCCAGCAGGCAGAGGGTTGGCACTGAAGCTTTCTTT
D gene: -
V gene: TRBV5-6
J gene: TRBJ1-1
CDR3 length: 13
clone size: many

CDR3 protein: CASSPPGLGGETQYF
CDR3 DNA: TGTGCCAGCAGCCCGCCAGGACTAGGAGGAGAGACCCAGTACTTC
D gene: TRBD2
V gene: TRBV3-1
J gene: TRBJ2-5
CDR3 length: 15
clone size: many

CDR3 protein: CASSLVGAVNYGYTF
CDR3 DNA: TGCGCCAGCAGCTTGGTCGGGGCAGTAAACTATGGCTACACCTTC
D gene: -
V gene: TRBV5-1
J gene: TRBJ1-2
CDR3 length: 15
clone size: few

CDR3 protein: CASSSGLASSYEQYF
CDR3 DNA: TGTGCCAGCAGTTCGGGACTAGCGAGCTCCTACGAGCAGTACTTC
D gene: TRBD2
V gene: TRBV28
J gene: TRBJ2-7
CDR3 length: 15
clone size: many

CDR3 protein: CASSLDREVRYEQYF
CDR3 DNA: TGTGCCAGCAGCCTCGACAGGGAGGTCCGCTACGAGCAGTACTTC
D gene: -
V gene: TRBV2
J gene: TRBJ2-7
CDR3 length: 15
clone size: -

CDR3 protein: CASSEGQGAGNEKLFF
CDR3 DNA: TGTGCCAGCAGTGAAGGGCAGGGGGCCGGTAATGAAAAACTGTTTTTT
D gene: TRBD1
V gene: TRBV6-1
J gene: TRBJ1-4
CDR3 length: 16
clone size: few

CDR3 protein: CAWRPPPPGRNYGYTF
CDR3 DNA: TGTGCCTGGAGACCACCCCCCCCGGGACGGAACTATGGCTACACCTTC
D gene: -
V gene: TRBV30
J gene: TRBJ1-2
CDR3 length: 16
clone size: many

CDR3 protein: CASSSQGGAFF
CDR3 DNA: TGTGCCAGCAGTTCACAGGGGGGAGCTTTCTTT
D gene: TRBD1
V gene: TRBV27
J gene: TRBJ1-1
CDR3 length: 11
clone size: many

CDR3 protein: CASSTRIGIGYTF
CDR3 DNA: TGCGCCAGCAGCACCCGGATAGGGATCGGCTACACCTTC
D gene: -
V gene: TRBV5-1
J gene: TRBJ1-2
CDR3 length: 13
clone size: many

CDR3 protein: CSLQGRGETQYF
CDR3 DNA: TGCAGCCTCCAGGGGAGAGGGGAGACCCAGTACTTC
D gene: -
V gene: TRBV20-1
J gene: TRBJ2-5
CDR3 length: 12
clone size: many

CDR3 protein: CASSLVSLNQPQHF
CDR3 DNA: TGTGCCAGCAGCCTCGTAAGTCTCAATCAGCCCCAGCATTTT
D gene: -
V gene: TRBV12-3/TRBV12-4
J gene: TRBJ1-5
CDR3 length: 14
clone size: -